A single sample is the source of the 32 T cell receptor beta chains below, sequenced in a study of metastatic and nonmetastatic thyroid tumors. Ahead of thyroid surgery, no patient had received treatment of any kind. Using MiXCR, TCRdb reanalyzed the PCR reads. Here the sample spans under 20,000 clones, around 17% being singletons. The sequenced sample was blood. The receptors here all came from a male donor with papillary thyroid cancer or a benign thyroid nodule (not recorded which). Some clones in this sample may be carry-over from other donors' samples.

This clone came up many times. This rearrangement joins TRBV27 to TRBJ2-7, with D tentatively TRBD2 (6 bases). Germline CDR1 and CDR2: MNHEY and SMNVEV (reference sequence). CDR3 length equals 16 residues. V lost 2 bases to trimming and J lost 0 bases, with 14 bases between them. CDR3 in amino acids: CASSLLGTASSYEQYF. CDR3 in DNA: TGTGCCAGCAGTTTACTCGGGACTGCCAGCTCCTACGAGCAGTACTTC.

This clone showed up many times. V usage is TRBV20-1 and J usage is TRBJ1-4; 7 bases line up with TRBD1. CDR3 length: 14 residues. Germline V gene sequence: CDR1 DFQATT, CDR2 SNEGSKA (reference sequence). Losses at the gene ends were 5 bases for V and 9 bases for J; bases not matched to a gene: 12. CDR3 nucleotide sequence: TGCAGTGCTCCCCTGACCCAGGGGGGTAAAAAACTGTTTTTT. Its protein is CSAPLTQGGKKLFF.

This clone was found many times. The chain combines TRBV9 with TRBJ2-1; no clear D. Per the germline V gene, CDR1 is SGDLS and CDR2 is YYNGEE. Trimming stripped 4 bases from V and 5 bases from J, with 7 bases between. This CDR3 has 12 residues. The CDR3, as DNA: TGTGCCAGCAGCACCTATGACAATGAGCAGTTCTTC. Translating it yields CASSTYDNEQFF.

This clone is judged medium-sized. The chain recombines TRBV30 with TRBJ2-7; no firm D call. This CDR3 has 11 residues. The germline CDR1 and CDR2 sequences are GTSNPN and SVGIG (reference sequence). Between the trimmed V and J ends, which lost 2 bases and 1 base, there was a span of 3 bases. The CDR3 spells CAWSISYEQYF. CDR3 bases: TGTGCCTGGAGTATATCCTACGAGCAGTACTTC.

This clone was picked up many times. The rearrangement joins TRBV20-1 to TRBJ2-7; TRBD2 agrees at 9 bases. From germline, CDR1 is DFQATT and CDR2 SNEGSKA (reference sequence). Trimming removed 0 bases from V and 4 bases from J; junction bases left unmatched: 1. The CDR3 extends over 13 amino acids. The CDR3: CSARESGRYEQYF. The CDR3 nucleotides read TGCAGTGCTAGAGAAAGCGGGAGGTACGAGCAGTACTTC.

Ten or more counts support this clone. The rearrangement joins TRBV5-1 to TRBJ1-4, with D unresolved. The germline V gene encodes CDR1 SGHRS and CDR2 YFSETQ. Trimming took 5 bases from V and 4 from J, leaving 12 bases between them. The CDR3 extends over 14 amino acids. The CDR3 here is CASREERFNEKLFF. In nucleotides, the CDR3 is TGCGCCAGCAGGGAAGAGCGGTTTAATGAAAAACTGTTTTTT.

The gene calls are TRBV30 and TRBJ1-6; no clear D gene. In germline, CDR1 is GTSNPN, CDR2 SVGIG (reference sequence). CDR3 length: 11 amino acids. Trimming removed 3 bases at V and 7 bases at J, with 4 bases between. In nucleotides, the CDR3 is TGTGCCTGGAGCCGGAATTCACCCCTCCACTTT. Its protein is CAWSRNSPLHF.

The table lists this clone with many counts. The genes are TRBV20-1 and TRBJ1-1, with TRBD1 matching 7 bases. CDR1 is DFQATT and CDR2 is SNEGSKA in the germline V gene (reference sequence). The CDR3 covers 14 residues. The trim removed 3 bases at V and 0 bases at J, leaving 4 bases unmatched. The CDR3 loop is CSARTGRVNTEAFF. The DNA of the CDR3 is TGCAGTGCTAGGACAGGGAGGGTGAACACTGAAGCTTTCTTT.

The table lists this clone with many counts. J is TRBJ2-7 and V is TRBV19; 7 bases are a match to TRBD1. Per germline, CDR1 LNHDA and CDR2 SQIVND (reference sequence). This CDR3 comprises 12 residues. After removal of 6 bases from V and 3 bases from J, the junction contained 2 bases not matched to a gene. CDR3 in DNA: TGTGCCAGTAGAGGGGACAGCTACGAGCAGTACTTC. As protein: CASRGDSYEQYF. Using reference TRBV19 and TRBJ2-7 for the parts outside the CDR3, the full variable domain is DGGITQSPKYLFRKEGQNVTLSCEQNLNHDAMYWYRQDPGQGLRLIYYSQIVNDFQKGDIAEGYSVSREKKESFPLTVTSAQKNPTAFYLCASRGDSYEQYFGPGTRLTVT.

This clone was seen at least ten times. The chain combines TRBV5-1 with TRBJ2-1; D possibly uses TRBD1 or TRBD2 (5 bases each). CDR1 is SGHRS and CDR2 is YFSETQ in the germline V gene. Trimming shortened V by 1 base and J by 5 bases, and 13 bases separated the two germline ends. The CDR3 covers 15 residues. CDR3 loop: CASSLRAGTNNEQFF. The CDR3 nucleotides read TGCGCCAGCAGCTTGAGAGCCGGGACCAACAATGAGCAGTTCTTC.

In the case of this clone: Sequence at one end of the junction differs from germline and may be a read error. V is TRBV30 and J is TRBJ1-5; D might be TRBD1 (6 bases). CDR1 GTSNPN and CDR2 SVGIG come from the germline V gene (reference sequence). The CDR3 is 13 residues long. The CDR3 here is CAWSGGGNLPQHF. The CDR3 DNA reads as TGTGCCTGGAGTGGCGGGGGCAATCTGCCCCAGCATTTT.

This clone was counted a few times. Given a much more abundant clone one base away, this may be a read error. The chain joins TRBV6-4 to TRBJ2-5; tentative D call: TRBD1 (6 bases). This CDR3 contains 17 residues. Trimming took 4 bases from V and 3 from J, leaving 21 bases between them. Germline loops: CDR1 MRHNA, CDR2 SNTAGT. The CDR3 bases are TGTGCCAGCAGTGCACCCCGTGGGGTGGGGGCGGAAGAGACCCAGTACTTC. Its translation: CASSAPRGVGAEETQYF.

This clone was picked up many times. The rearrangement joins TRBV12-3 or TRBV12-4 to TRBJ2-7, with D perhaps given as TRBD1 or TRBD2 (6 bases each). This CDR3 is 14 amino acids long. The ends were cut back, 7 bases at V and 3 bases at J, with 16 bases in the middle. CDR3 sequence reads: CASTRSGGYYEQYF. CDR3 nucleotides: TGTGCCAGCACAAGATCCGGGGGCTACTACGAGCAGTACTTC.

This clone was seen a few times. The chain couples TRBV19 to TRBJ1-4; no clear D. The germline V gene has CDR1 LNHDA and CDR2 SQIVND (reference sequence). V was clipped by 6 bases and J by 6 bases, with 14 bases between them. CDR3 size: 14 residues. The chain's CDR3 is CASRRTRSDEKLFF. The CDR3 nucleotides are TGTGCCAGTAGACGGACCCGGAGTGATGAAAAACTGTTTTTT. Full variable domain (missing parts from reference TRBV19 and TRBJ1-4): DGGITQSPKYLFRKEGQNVTLSCEQNLNHDAMYWYRQDPGQGLRLIYYSQIVNDFQKGDIAEGYSVSREKKESFPLTVTSAQKNPTAFYLCASRRTRSDEKLFFGSGTQLSVL.

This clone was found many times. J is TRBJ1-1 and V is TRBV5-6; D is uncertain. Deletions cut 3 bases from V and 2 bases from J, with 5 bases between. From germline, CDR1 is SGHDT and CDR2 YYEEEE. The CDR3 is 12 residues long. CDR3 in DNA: TGTGCCAGCAGCTCATACAACACTGAAGCTTTCTTT. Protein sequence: CASSSYNTEAFF.

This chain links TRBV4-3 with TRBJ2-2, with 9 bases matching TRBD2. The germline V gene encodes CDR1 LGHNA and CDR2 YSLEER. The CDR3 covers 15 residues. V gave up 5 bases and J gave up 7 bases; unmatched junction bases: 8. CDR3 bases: TGCGCCAGCAGCGGGTGGGGACTAGCTTTCGGGGAGCTGTTTTTT. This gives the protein CASSGWGLAFGELFF.

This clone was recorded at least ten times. DNA for the CDR3: TGTGCCAGCAGCGGGACTAGCGGGATCCTGCGGAATGAGCAGTTCTTC. Amino acid sequence: CASSGTSGILRNEQFF. The chain recombines TRBV12-3 or TRBV12-4 with TRBJ2-1; 13 nucleotides line up with TRBD2. The V segment lost 6 bases and the J segment 7 bases; nucleotides outside the gene matches: 9. This CDR3 has 16 amino acids.

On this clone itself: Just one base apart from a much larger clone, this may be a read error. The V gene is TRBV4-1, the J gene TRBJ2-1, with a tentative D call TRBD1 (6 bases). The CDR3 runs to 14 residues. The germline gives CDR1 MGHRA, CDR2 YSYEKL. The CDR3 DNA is TGCGCCAGCAGCCCAGATAGGGGGTTGGATGAGCATTTCTTC. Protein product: CASSPDRGLDEHFF.

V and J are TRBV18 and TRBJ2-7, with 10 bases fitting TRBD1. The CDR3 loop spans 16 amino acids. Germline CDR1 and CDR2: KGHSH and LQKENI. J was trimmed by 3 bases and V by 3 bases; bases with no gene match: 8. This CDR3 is CASSPAGTGVLYEQYF. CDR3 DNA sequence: TGTGCCAGCTCACCGGCAGGGACAGGGGTCCTCTACGAGCAGTACTTC.

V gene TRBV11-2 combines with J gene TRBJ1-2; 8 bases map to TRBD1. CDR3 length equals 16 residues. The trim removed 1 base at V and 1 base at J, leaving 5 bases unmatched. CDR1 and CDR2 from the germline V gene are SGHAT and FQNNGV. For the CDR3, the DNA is TGTGCCAGCAGCTTAGGGGCAGGGGGCAGTAACTATGGCTACACCTTC. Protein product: CASSLGAGGSNYGYTF.

CDR3 DNA: TGTGCCAGCAGTGACACAGGGAGCGGAGAGACCCAGTACTTC. It codes for CASSDTGSGETQYF. V and J are TRBV2 and TRBJ2-5; D perhaps matches TRBD1 (6 bases). The germline V gene has CDR1 SNHLY and CDR2 FYNNEI. The CDR3 consists of 14 residues. Trimming cost V 3 bases and J 4 bases, with 12 bases left between them.

The CDR3 region has the DNA TGTGCCATCATCCCCCCGGGGGCAGGGGGGGAAAAACTGTTTTTT. Residues: CAIIPPGAGGEKLFF. This sequence joins TRBV11-2 and TRBJ1-4; 7 bases agree with TRBD1. The CDR3 is 15 amino acids. V gave up 10 bases and J gave up 8 bases; unmatched junction bases: 16. Germline V lookup: CDR1 SGHAT, CDR2 FQNNGV.

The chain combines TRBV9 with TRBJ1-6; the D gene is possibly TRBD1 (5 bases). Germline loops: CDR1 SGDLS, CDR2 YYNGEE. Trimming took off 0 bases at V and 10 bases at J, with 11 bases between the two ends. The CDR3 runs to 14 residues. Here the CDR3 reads CASSVEGVGSPLHF. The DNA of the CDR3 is TGTGCCAGCAGCGTAGAAGGGGTAGGATCACCCCTCCACTTT.

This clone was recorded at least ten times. CDR3 region: CAWSTPGTSVFKTQYF. CDR3 nucleotides: TGTGCCTGGAGTACCCCCGGGACTAGCGTATTCAAGACCCAGTACTTC. The V gene is TRBV30, the J gene TRBJ2-5, with 10 bases that match TRBD2. Looked up from germline, CDR1 is GTSNPN and CDR2 is SVGIG (reference sequence). The CDR3 loop spans 16 amino acids. V lost 2 bases and J lost 6; bases outside the gene matches: 12. Drawing the rest from reference TRBV30 and TRBJ2-5, the complete variable domain is SQTIHQWPATLVQPVGSPLSLECTVEGTSNPNLYWYRQAAGRGLQLLFYSVGIGQISSEVPQNLSASRPQDRQFILSSKKLLLSDSGFYLCAWSTPGTSVFKTQYFGPGTRLLVL.

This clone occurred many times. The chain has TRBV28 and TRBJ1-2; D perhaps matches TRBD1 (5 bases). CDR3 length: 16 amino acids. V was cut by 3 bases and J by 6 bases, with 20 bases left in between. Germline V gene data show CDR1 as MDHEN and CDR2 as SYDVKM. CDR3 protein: CASSLGQGRVNNGYTF. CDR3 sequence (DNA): TGTGCCAGCAGTTTGGGGCAGGGAAGGGTTAATAATGGCTACACCTTC.

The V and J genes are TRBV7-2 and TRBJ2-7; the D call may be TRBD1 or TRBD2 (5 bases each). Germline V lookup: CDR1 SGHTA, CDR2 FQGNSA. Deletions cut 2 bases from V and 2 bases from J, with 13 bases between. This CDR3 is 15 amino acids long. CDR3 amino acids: CASSLSEGPTYEQYF. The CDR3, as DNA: TGTGCCAGCAGCTTAAGTGAGGGACCCACCTACGAGCAGTACTTC.

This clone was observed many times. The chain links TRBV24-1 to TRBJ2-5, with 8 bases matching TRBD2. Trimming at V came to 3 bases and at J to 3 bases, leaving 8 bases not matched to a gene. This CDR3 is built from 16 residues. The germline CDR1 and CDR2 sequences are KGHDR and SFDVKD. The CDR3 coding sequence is TGTGCCACCAGTGATACCACTAGCGGAATCAAAGAGACCCAGTACTTC. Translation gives CATSDTTSGIKETQYF.

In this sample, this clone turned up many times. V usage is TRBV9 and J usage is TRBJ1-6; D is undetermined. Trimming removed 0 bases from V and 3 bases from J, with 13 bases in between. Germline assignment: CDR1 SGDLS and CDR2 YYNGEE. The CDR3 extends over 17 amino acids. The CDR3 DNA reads TGTGCCAGCAGCGTAGATTCGGGCAGATACTATAATTCACCCCTCCACTTT. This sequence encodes CASSVDSGRYYNSPLHF. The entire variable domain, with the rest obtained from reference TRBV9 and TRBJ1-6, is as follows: DSGVTQTPKHLITATGQRVTLRCSPRSGDLSVYWYQQSLDQGLQFLIQYYNGEERAKGNILERFSAQQFPDLHSELNLSSLELGDSALYFCASSVDSGRYYNSPLHFGNGTRLTVT.

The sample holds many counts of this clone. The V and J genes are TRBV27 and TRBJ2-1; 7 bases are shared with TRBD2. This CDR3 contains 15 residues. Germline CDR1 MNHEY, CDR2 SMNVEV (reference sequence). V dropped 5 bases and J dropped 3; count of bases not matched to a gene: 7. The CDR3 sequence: CASSPSGIGYNEQFF. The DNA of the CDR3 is TGTGCCAGCAGTCCCAGCGGGATCGGCTACAATGAGCAGTTCTTC.

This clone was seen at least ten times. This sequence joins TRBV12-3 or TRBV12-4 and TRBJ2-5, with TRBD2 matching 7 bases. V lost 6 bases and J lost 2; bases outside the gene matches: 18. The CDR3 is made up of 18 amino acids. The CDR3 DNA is TGTGCCAGCAGCCCCGGTCGGTGGAAAGCGGGGTCTCAAGAGACCCAGTACTTC. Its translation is CASSPGRWKAGSQETQYF.

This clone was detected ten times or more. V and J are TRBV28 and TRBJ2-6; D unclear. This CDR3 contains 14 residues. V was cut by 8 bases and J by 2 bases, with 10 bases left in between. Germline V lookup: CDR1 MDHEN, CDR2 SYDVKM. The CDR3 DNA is TGTGCCAGCTACGGTGGGACTGGGGCCAACGTCCTGACTTTC. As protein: CASYGGTGANVLTF. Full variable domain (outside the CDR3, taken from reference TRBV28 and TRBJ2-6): DVKVTQSSRYLVKRTGEKVFLECVQDMDHENMFWYRQDPGLGLRLIYFSYDVKMKEKGDIPEGYSVSREKKERFSLILESASTNQTSMYLCASYGGTGANVLTFGAGSRLTVL.

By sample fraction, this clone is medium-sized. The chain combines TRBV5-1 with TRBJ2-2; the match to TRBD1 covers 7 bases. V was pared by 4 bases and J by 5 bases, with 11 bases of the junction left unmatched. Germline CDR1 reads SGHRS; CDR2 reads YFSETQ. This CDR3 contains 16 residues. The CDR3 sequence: CASSLYSQGSTGELFF. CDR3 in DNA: TGCGCCAGCAGCCTTTACTCACAGGGGTCAACCGGGGAGCTGTTTTTT.